These 3 T cell receptor beta chains came from one sample sequenced in a study of tumor-infiltrating lymphocytes in localized non-small cell lung cancer. Sequencing was performed with immunoSEQ multiplex PCR; in TCRdb, only in-frame clones are kept and a portion is missing. The table shows approximately 10,000 clones, with about 70% occurring only once. Sample: lung tumor tissue. The origin of the receptors is a human donor with non-small cell lung cancer.

This rearrangement joins TRBV10-2 to TRBJ2-7; D is tentatively TRBD1 or TRBD2 (7 bases each). Trimming took off 2 bases at V and 1 base at J, with 12 bases between the two ends. This CDR3 has 15 amino acids. The V gene's germline CDR1 is WSHSY and CDR2 SAAADI. CDR3 residues: CASSESGTESYEQYF. The DNA of the CDR3 is TGCGCCAGCAGTGAGAGCGGGACAGAGTCCTACGAGCAGTACTTC.

CDR3 amino acids: CASSFRQGWRNSPLHF. CDR3 bases: TGTGCCAGCAGCTTTCGACAGGGGTGGCGTAATTCACCCCTCCACTTT. J is TRBJ1-6 and V is TRBV5-6; 8 nucleotides align to TRBD1. Trimming removed 2 bases from V and 6 bases from J; junction bases left unmatched: 7. CDR1 is SGHDT and CDR2 is YYEEEE in the germline V gene. CDR3 size: 16 residues.

The chain couples TRBV7-8 to TRBJ2-2; D ambiguous. The CDR3 extends over 15 amino acids. V lost 0 bases and J lost 6, with 11 bases in between. CDR1 and CDR2 (germline): SGHVS, FQNEAQ. CDR3 residues: CASSLAEVVPGELFF. CDR3 in DNA: TGTGCCAGCAGCTTAGCGGAAGTCGTCCCCGGGGAGCTGTTTTTT.